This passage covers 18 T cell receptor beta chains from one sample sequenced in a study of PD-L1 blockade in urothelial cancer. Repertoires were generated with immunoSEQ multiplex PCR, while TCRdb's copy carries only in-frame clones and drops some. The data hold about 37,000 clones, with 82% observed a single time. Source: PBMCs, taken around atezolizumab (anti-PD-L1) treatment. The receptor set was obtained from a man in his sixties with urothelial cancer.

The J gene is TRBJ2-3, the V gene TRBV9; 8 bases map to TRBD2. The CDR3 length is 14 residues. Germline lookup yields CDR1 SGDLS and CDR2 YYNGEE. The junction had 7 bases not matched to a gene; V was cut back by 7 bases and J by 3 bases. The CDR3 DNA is TGTGCCAGCGGGAAAGCGGGAGTTACAGATACGCAGTATTTT. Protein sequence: CASGKAGVTDTQYF.

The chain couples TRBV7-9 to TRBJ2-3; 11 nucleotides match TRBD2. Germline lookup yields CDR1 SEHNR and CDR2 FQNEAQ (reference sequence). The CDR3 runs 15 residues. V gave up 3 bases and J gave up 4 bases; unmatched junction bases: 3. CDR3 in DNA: TGTGCCAGCAGCTTCCTTAGCGGGGGGGCAGATACGCAGTATTTT. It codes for CASSFLSGGADTQYF. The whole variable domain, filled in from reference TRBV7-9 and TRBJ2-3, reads DTGVSQNPRHKITKRGQNVTFRCDPISEHNRLYWYRQTLGQGPEFLTYFQNEAQLEKSRLLSDRFSAERPKGSFSTLEIQRTEQGDSAMYLCASSFLSGGADTQYFGPGTRLTVL.

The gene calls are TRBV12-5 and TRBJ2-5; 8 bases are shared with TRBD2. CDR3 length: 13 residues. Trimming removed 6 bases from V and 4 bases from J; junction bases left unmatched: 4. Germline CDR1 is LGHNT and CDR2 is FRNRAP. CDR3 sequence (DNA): TGTGCTAGTGGGACCGGGGGGGGAGAGACCCAGTACTTC. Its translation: CASGTGGGETQYF.

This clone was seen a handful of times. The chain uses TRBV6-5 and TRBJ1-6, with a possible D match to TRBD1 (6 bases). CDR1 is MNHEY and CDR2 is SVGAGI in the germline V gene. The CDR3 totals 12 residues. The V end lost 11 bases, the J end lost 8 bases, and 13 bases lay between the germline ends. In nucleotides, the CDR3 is TGTGCCGTCGGGACATTAGATTCACCCCTCCACTTT. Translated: CAVGTLDSPLHF.

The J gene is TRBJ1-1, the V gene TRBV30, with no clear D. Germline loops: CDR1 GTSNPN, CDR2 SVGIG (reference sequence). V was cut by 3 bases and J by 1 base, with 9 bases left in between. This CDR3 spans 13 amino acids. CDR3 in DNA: TGTGCCTGGAGGTGGGCAAGGAACACTGAAGCTTTCTTT. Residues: CAWRWARNTEAFF. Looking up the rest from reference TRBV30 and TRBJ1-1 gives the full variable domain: SQTIHQWPATLVQPVGSPLSLECTVEGTSNPNLYWYRQAAGRGLQLLFYSVGIGQISSEVPQNLSASRPQDRQFILSSKKLLLSDSGFYLCAWRWARNTEAFFGQGTRLTVV.

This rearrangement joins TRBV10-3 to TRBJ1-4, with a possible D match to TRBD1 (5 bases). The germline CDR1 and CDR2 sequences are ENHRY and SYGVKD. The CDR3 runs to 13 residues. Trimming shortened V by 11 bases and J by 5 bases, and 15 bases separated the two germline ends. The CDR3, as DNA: TGTGCCTCTCGTCGGGGGTTAAATGAAAAACTGTTTTTT. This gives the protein CASRRGLNEKLFF.

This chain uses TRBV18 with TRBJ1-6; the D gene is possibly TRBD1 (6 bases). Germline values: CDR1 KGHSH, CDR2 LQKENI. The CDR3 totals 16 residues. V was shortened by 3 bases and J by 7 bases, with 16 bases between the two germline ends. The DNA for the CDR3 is TGTGCCAGCTCACCGCCACCGGGACACCCAAATTCACCCCTCCACTTT. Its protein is CASSPPPGHPNSPLHF.

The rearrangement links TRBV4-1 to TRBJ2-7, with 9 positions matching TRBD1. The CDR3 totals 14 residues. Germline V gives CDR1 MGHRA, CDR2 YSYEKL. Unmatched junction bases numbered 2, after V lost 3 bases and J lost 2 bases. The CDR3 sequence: CASSHGTGTYEQYF. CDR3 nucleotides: TGCGCCAGCAGCCACGGGACAGGGACCTACGAGCAGTACTTC.

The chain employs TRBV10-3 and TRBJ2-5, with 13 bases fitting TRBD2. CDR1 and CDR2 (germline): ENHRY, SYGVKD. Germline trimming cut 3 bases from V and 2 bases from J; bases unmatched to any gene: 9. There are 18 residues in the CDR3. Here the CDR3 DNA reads TGTGCCATCAGTGAATGGACTAGCGGGGGCTTCTGGCAAGAGACCCAGTACTTC. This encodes CAISEWTSGGFWQETQYF.

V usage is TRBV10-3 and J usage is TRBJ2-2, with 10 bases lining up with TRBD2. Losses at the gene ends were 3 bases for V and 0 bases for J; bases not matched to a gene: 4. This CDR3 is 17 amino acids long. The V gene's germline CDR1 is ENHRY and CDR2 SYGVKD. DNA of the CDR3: TGTGCCATCAGTGACCCTAGCGGGGGCCCGAACACCGGGGAGCTGTTTTTT. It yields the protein CAISDPSGGPNTGELFF.

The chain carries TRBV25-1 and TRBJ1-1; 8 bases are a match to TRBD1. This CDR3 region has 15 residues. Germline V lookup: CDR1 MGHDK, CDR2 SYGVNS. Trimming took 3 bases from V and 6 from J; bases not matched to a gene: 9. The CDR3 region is CASSEFSTGDPEAFF. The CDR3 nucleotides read TGTGCCAGCAGTGAGTTCTCGACAGGGGACCCTGAAGCTTTCTTT.

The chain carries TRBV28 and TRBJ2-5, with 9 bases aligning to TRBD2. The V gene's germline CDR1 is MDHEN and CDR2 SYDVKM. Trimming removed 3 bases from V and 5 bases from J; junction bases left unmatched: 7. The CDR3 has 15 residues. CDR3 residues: CASSFGGGAIETQYF. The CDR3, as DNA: TGTGCCAGCAGTTTCGGCGGGGGGGCTATTGAGACCCAGTACTTC.

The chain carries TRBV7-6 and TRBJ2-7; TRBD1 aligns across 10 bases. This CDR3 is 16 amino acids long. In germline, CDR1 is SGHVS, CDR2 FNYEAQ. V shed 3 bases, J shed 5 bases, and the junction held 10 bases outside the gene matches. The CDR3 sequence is CASSLGQGKAKNEQYF. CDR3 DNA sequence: TGTGCCAGCAGCTTGGGACAGGGGAAAGCGAAGAACGAGCAGTACTTC.

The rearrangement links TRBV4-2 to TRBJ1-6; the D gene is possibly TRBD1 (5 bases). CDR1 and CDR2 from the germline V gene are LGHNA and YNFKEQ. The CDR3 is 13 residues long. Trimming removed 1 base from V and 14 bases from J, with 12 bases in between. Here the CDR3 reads CASSQGQEGSLHF. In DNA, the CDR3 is TGTGCCAGCAGCCAAGGTCAGGAGGGGTCCCTCCACTTT.

CDR3 loop: CANSPGGGREQYF. DNA of the CDR3: TGTGCCAACTCCCCGGGGGGGGGACGCGAGCAGTACTTC. The chain combines TRBV10-3 with TRBJ2-7, with 8 bases that match TRBD2. Per germline, CDR1 ENHRY and CDR2 SYGVKD. CDR3 length: 13 residues. The V gene end was trimmed by 10 bases and the J gene end by 6 bases; junction bases not matched to a gene: 11.

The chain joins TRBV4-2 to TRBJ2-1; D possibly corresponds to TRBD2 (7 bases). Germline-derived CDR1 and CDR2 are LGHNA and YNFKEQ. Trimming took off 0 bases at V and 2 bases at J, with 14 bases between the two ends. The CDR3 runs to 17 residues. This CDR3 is CASSQEGGGAPYNEQFF. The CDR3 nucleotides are TGTGCCAGCAGCCAAGAGGGAGGGGGGGCCCCCTACAATGAGCAGTTCTTC.

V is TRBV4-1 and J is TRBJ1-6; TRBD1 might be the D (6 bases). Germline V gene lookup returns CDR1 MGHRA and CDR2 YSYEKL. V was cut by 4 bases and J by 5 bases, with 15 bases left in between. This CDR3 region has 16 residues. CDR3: CASSRSTGDDNSPLHF. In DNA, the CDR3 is TGCGCCAGCAGCCGCTCGACAGGAGATGATAATTCACCCCTCCACTTT.

CDR3 bases: TGCGCCAGCAGCTTGACGGGACAGGGCAGCACCGGGGAGCTGTTTTTT. Its protein is CASSLTGQGSTGELFF. The chain links TRBV5-1 to TRBJ2-2; TRBD1 agrees at 9 bases. J was trimmed by 4 bases and V by 1 base; bases with no gene match: 5. Germline values: CDR1 SGHRS, CDR2 YFSETQ. The CDR3 consists of 16 residues.